The rows below give T cell receptor beta chains drawn from one sample of a study of T-cell memory formation after mild COVID-19. TCRdb reprocessed the 5' RACE reads with MiXCR, giving one entry per CDR3 protein. The table has approximately 300,000 distinct CDR3 sequences, approximately 15% seen once. Sequencing used PBMCs or a T cell subset sorted from them (not recorded which). The receptor source for this set is a man younger than 30 who had mild COVID-19 (a few samples of this study predate the infection). Cell type and time point are not known. CDR3s include the opening cysteine and the closing phenylalanine or tryptophan. The D gene is left open where the match is weak. Clone size, where shown, is once, few, many, or a class for clones that have expanded.

clone_size	v_call	d_call	j_call	cdr3_aa	cdr3_nt
few	TRBV3-1	TRBD2	TRBJ2-5	CASSRRTSGGQETQYF	TGTGCCAGCAGCCGAAGGACTAGCGGGGGACAAGAGACCCAGTACTTC
few	TRBV12-5	-	TRBJ1-5	CASGLQGAHQPQHF	TGTGCTAGTGGTTTGCAGGGTGCACATCAGCCCCAGCATTTT
-	TRBV20-1	-	TRBJ2-1	CSARRWTGSYNEQFF	TGCAGTGCTAGAAGGTGGACGGGCTCCTACAATGAGCAGTTCTTC
-	TRBV7-8	TRBD2	TRBJ2-1	CASSPGSGGAGVEQFF	TGTGCCAGCAGCCCAGGGAGCGGGGGGGCCGGGGTTGAGCAGTTCTTC
-	TRBV6-6	TRBD1	TRBJ1-2	CASSKQGDGYTF	TGTGCCAGCAGTAAACAGGGGGATGGCTACACCTTC
-	TRBV20-1	TRBD2	TRBJ2-3	CSARLGTSGGIWSTDTQYF	TGCAGTGCTAGACTTGGGACTAGCGGGGGGATCTGGAGCACAGATACGCAGTATTTT
-	TRBV18	-	TRBJ1-1	CASSREEGVNTEAFF	TGTGCCAGCTCACGCGAAGAGGGGGTTAACACTGAAGCTTTCTTT
few	TRBV4-3	-	TRBJ1-1	CASSQDLVLNTEAFF	TGCGCCAGCAGCCAAGATTTAGTACTGAACACTGAAGCTTTCTTT
few	TRBV6-5	TRBD1	TRBJ1-2	CASRRQGANYGYTF	TGTGCCAGCAGACGACAGGGGGCTAACTATGGCTACACCTTC
-	TRBV30	TRBD2	TRBJ2-1	CAWSVGSGGAHNEQFF	TGTGCCTGGAGTGTAGGGAGCGGGGGGGCCCACAATGAGCAGTTCTTC
few	TRBV5-1	TRBD1	TRBJ2-1	CASRTGERIEQFF	TGCGCCAGCCGCACAGGGGAACGGATTGAGCAGTTCTTC
few	TRBV12-3/TRBV12-4	TRBD2	TRBJ2-1	CASSPVAGGHNEQFF	TGTGCCAGCAGTCCAGTTGCGGGGGGACACAATGAGCAGTTCTTC
few	TRBV4-2	-	TRBJ1-2	CASSQDGGLHYYGYTF	TGTGCCAGCAGCCAAGATGGGGGCTTACACTACTATGGCTACACCTTC
-	TRBV6-1	TRBD1	TRBJ2-5	CASTRRQGVETQYF	TGTGCCAGCACCAGACGACAGGGGGTTGAGACCCAGTACTTC
few	TRBV28	-	TRBJ2-2	CASSLSWDEGSGELFF	TGTGCCAGCAGTTTATCTTGGGACGAGGGGTCCGGGGAGCTGTTTTTT
-	TRBV4-1	-	TRBJ2-4	CASSQSTAFRKNIQYF	TGCGCCAGCAGCCAAAGTACAGCCTTTCGGAAAAACATTCAGTACTTC
few	TRBV6-2/TRBV6-3	TRBD2	TRBJ2-3	CATVSSGVSTDTQYF	TGTGCCACCGTAAGCAGCGGGGTCTCCACAGATACGCAGTATTTT
-	TRBV4-3	-	TRBJ2-1	CASSHEWYNEQFF	TGCGCCAGCAGCCATGAATGGTACAATGAGCAGTTCTTC
-	TRBV19	-	TRBJ2-6	CASSRANVLTF	TGTGCCAGTAGTAGGGCCAACGTCCTGACTTTC
few	TRBV7-2	-	TRBJ2-2	CASSFSWGDTGELFF	TGTGCCAGCAGCTTTTCATGGGGGGACACCGGGGAGCTGTTTTTT
-	TRBV7-2	-	TRBJ1-1	CASSFAGSGTEAFF	TGTGCCAGCAGCTTCGCAGGGTCCGGAACTGAAGCTTTCTTT
-	TRBV4-2	-	TRBJ2-7	CASSQEGGRFTPYEQYF	TGTGCCAGCAGCCAAGAGGGGGGTCGGTTTACCCCCTACGAGCAGTACTTC
many	TRBV7-2	-	TRBJ2-1	CASRIGAASYNEQFF	TGTGCCAGCAGAATAGGGGCGGCCTCCTACAATGAGCAGTTCTTC
few	TRBV6-2/TRBV6-3	-	TRBJ2-5	CASGVETQYF	TGTGCCAGTGGGGTTGAGACCCAGTACTTC
-	TRBV5-1	-	TRBJ2-3	CASSLGRGRGTQYF	TGCGCCAGCAGCTTGGGACGGGGTCGGGGTACGCAGTATTTT
few	TRBV6-5	-	TRBJ1-1	CAVGRGVVPEAFF	TGTGCCGTTGGGAGGGGGGTCGTCCCTGAAGCTTTCTTT
-	TRBV12-3/TRBV12-4	-	TRBJ1-2	CASTNPWHYGYTF	TGTGCCAGCACTAACCCGTGGCACTATGGCTACACCTTC
few	TRBV3-1	-	TRBJ1-2	CASRPTWAGPQIYGYTF	TGTGCCAGCCGGCCCACCTGGGCCGGGCCGCAAATCTATGGCTACACCTTC
few	TRBV24-1	-	TRBJ1-2	CATSDRTGFNGYTF	TGTGCCACCAGTGACCGAACTGGGTTTAATGGCTACACCTTC